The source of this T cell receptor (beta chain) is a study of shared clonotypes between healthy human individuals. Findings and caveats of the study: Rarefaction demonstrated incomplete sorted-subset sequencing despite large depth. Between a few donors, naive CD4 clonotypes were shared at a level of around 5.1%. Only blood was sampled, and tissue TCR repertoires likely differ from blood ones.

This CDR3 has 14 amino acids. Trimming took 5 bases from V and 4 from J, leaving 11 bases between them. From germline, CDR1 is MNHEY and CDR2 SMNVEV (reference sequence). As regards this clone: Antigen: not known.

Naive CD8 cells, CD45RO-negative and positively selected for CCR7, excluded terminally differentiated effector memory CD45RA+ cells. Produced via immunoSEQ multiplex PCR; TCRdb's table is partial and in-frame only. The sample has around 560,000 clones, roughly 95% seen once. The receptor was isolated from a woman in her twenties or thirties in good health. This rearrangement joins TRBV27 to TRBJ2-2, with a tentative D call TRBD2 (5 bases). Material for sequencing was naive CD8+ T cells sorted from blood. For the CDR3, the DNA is TGTGCCAGCAGTACCACTAGATCCACCGGGGAGCTGTTTTTT. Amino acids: CASSTTRSTGELFF.